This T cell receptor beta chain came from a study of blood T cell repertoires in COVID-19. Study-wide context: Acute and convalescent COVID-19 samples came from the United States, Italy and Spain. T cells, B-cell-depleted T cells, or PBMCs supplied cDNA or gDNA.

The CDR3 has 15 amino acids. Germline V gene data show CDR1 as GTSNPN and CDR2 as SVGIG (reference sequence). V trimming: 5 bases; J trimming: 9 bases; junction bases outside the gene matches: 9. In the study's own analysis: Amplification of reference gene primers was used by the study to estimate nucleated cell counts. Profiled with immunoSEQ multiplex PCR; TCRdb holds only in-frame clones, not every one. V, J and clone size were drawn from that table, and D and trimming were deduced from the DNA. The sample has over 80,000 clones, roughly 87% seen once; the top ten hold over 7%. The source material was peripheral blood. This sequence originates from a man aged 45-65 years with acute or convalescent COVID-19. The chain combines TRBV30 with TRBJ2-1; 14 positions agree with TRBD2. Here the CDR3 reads CAWATGTSGGGEQFF. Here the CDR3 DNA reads TGTGCCTGGGCTACCGGGACTAGCGGGGGTGGTGAGCAGTTCTTC.